The 18 T cell receptor beta chains given below trace back to one sample, sequenced in a study of blood T cell repertoires in COVID-19. Produced via immunoSEQ multiplex PCR; TCRdb's table is partial and in-frame only. This sample carries roughly 95,000 clones, under 95% of them seen once, and the ten largest clones take less than 5%. The sample consisted of peripheral blood. Receptors were obtained from a woman aged 45-65 years in a cohort sampled during active COVID-19.

V gene TRBV25-1 combines with J gene TRBJ2-5; D remains ambiguous. Per germline, CDR1 MGHDK and CDR2 SYGVNS. The V and J ends lost 4 bases and 5 bases respectively, with 11 bases between them. This CDR3 comprises 13 residues. For the CDR3, the DNA is TGTGCCAGCAGTGGTAGTCCCTGGGAGACCCAGTACTTC. This encodes CASSGSPWETQYF. The full variable domain, rest sourced from reference TRBV25-1 and TRBJ2-5, is EADIYQTPRYLVIGTGKKITLECSQTMGHDKMYWYQQDPGMELHLIHYSYGVNSTEKGDLSSESTVSRIRTEHFPLTLESARPSHTSQYLCASSGSPWETQYFGPGTRLLVL.

A single count supports this clone. The chain links TRBV5-6 to TRBJ1-2; D is possibly TRBD1 (6 bases). V shed 0 bases and J shed 8 bases, with 17 bases lying between them. CDR1 is SGHDT, CDR2 YYEEEE, per germline. This CDR3 contains 15 residues. CDR3 nucleotides: TGTGCCAGCAGCTTGGGCACCAGGGGTCCCTTGGGCTACACCTTC. This encodes CASSLGTRGPLGYTF.

This clone came up once. This sequence joins TRBV5-6 and TRBJ2-7, with 7 nucleotides matching TRBD2. CDR3 length: 18 residues. Germline V gives CDR1 SGHDT, CDR2 YYEEEE. Germline trimming cut 2 bases from V and 3 bases from J; bases unmatched to any gene: 17. For the CDR3, the DNA is TGTGCCAGCAGCTTCCGAGCCCTGTCGGGAGGAGGGAACTACGAGCAGTACTTC. It codes for CASSFRALSGGGNYEQYF.

CDR3 nucleotides: TGTGCCAGCAGAAGGGGATTTGCGACCCAGTACTTC. This sequence encodes CASRRGFATQYF. J is TRBJ2-5 and V is TRBV12-3 or TRBV12-4; D perhaps matches TRBD1 (5 bases). Trimming pared 6 bases from V and 7 bases from J, leaving 12 bases between. This CDR3 is 12 amino acids long.

This sequence joins TRBV5-1 and TRBJ2-5; TRBD2 might be the D (5 bases). Germline V lookup: CDR1 SGHRS, CDR2 YFSETQ. Trimming pared 2 bases from V and 1 base from J, leaving 9 bases between. This CDR3 comprises 14 residues. The CDR3 DNA reads TGCGCCAGCAGCTTCTCGGGATTCCAAGAGACCCAGTACTTC. The encoded protein is CASSFSGFQETQYF.

This chain uses TRBV9 with TRBJ2-1, with 8 nucleotides matching TRBD2. Germline V gene lookup returns CDR1 SGDLS and CDR2 YYNGEE. V lost 0 bases and J lost 4; bases outside the gene matches: 3. The length of the CDR3 is 15 residues. This CDR3 is CASSVDQREYNEQFF. DNA for the CDR3: TGTGCCAGCAGCGTAGACCAGCGGGAGTACAATGAGCAGTTCTTC. Full variable domain (rest looked up from reference TRBV9 and TRBJ2-1): DSGVTQTPKHLITATGQRVTLRCSPRSGDLSVYWYQQSLDQGLQFLIQYYNGEERAKGNILERFSAQQFPDLHSELNLSSLELGDSALYFCASSVDQREYNEQFFGPGTRLTVL.

The chain recombines TRBV18 with TRBJ2-1; 7 bases map to TRBD1. V lost 2 bases to trimming and J lost 1 base; unmatched junction nucleotides: 11. The CDR3 runs to 18 residues. CDR1 KGHSH and CDR2 LQKENI come from the germline V gene. The DNA for the CDR3 is TGTGCCAGCTCACCATCGGTACAGGGGTTGATATCCTACAATGAGCAGTTCTTC. It is translated as CASSPSVQGLISYNEQFF.

The CDR3 DNA reads as TGTGCCAGCAGCGTGATAGGGGGCTCTGGGGCCAACGTCCTGACTTTC. Translated: CASSVIGGSGANVLTF. V and J are TRBV5-5 and TRBJ2-6; weak D call: TRBD1 (6 bases). Trimming removed 4 bases at V and 0 bases at J, with 11 bases between. The germline V gene has CDR1 SGHKS and CDR2 YYEKEE (reference sequence). The CDR3 runs 16 residues. Full variable domain (outside the CDR3, taken from reference TRBV5-5 and TRBJ2-6): DAGVTQSPTHLIKTRGQQVTLRCSPISGHKSVSWYQQVLGQGPQFIFQYYEKEERGRGNFPDRFSARQFPNYSSELNVNALLLGDSALYLCASSVIGGSGANVLTFGAGSRLTVL.

The chain links TRBV12-3 or TRBV12-4 to TRBJ2-5, with unresolved D. V lost 5 bases and J 7 bases, leaving 8 bases between the germline ends. The CDR3 spans 11 residues. CDR3 residues: CASSQTGTQYF. CDR3 DNA: TGTGCCAGCAGTCAAACGGGGACCCAGTACTTC.

The J gene is TRBJ2-1, the V gene TRBV7-3; 10 positions agree with TRBD2. Trimming cost V 5 bases and J 4 bases; bases outside gene matches: 5. Germline CDR1 SGHTA, CDR2 FQGTGA. This CDR3 contains 15 residues. The chain's CDR3 is CASSPTSGNYNEQFF. DNA of the CDR3: TGTGCCAGCAGCCCTACTAGCGGGAATTACAATGAGCAGTTCTTC.

The chain combines TRBV27 with TRBJ2-7; 7 bases are shared with TRBD1. This CDR3 spans 17 amino acids. V trimming: 2 bases; J trimming: 1 base; junction bases outside the gene matches: 11. CDR1 and CDR2 from the germline V gene are MNHEY and SMNVEV (reference sequence). CDR3 sequence (DNA): TGTGCCAGCAGTTTACATTTTCGACAGGGTTGGTCCTACGAGCAGTACTTC. It is translated as CASSLHFRQGWSYEQYF.

The V call is TRBV3-1 (or the pseudogene TRBV3-2), the J call TRBJ2-7; unclear D gene. Germline V gene data show CDR1 as LGHDT and CDR2 as YNNKEL (reference sequence). The CDR3 spans 13 residues. The V end was cut by 4 bases, the J end by 2 bases, with 9 bases between. The CDR3 nucleotides read TGTGCCAGCAGCCTCGCGGTTCCCTACGAGCAGTACTTC. It codes for CASSLAVPYEQYF.

The chain uses TRBV6-5 and TRBJ1-6; 12 positions match TRBD1. CDR1 is MNHEY, CDR2 SVGAGI, per germline. The length of the CDR3 is 15 residues. V lost 4 bases and J lost 9; bases outside the gene matches: 4. Written as DNA, the CDR3 is TGTGCCAGCAGTTTGGGACAGGGGGCAGGTTCACCCCTCCACTTT. Protein sequence: CASSLGQGAGSPLHF.

The chain is built from TRBV5-1 and TRBJ2-2; 8 nucleotides match TRBD2. V dropped 0 bases and J dropped 6; count of bases not matched to a gene: 10. The CDR3 extends over 17 amino acids. CDR1 SGHRS and CDR2 YFSETQ come from the germline V gene. CDR3 bases: TGCGCCAGCAGCTTGGCAGGGACCCTAGCGGGCGCCGGGGAGCTGTTTTTT. It yields the protein CASSLAGTLAGAGELFF.

This chain joins TRBV9 and TRBJ1-2; TRBD1 agrees at 8 bases. The CDR3 length is 13 residues. The germline V gene has CDR1 SGDLS and CDR2 YYNGEE. The J segment lost 4 bases and the V segment lost 7 bases, leaving 6 bases of the junction unmatched. This CDR3 reads CASGTGTGYGYTF. Written as DNA, the CDR3 is TGTGCCAGCGGAACTGGGACAGGCTATGGCTACACCTTC.

This chain uses TRBV10-2 with TRBJ1-1, with D perhaps TRBD1 (6 bases). The CDR3 is 14 amino acids. Germline V gives CDR1 WSHSY, CDR2 SAAADI. Trimming took 2 bases from V and 1 from J, leaving 8 bases between them. CDR3 coding DNA: TGCGCCAGCAGTGAGGTCAGGGGGAACACTGAAGCTTTCTTT. Translating gives CASSEVRGNTEAFF.

The V call is TRBV18, the J call TRBJ1-1, with D maybe TRBD1 (6 bases). This CDR3 has 15 amino acids. Trimming took off 4 bases at V and 1 base at J, with 13 bases between the two ends. Germline-derived CDR1 and CDR2 are KGHSH and LQKENI. CDR3 DNA sequence: TGTGCCAGCTCACTACAGGGAAGGGAGAACACTGAAGCTTTCTTT. Amino acid sequence: CASSLQGRENTEAFF.

V gene TRBV24-1 combines with J gene TRBJ2-7; TRBD1 aligns across 8 bases. The CDR3 is made up of 20 amino acids. V dropped 1 base and J dropped 0; count of bases not matched to a gene: 16. CDR1 KGHDR and CDR2 SFDVKD come from the germline V gene. The CDR3 protein is CATSDFPIFGQGLGSYEQYF. For the CDR3, the DNA is TGTGCCACCAGTGATTTCCCTATCTTCGGACAGGGCCTAGGCTCCTACGAGCAGTACTTC.